These 17 T cell receptor beta chains were all obtained from the same sample, sequenced in a study of T-cell memory formation after mild COVID-19 (dated by TCRdb to the early 2020s). Libraries were built with 5' RACE. The run used an Illumina NovaSeq 6000. The public sequencing data were trimmed at Q25 with fastp and processed into clonotypes with MiXCR by TCRdb, which kept only in-frame beta chains. Every distinct CDR3 protein forms one entry, paired with its most common genes and DNA. Counted in this sample were about 15,000 distinct CDR3 sequences; about a fifth of them appeared once. Around three fifths of the sample belongs to the ten largest clones. The sequenced material came from PBMCs or a T cell subset sorted from them (not recorded which). These receptor sequences come from a man between 18 and 29 years old who had mild COVID-19 (a few samples of this study predate the infection). The sample titles of this study are shuffled in the database, so cell type and time point are left out; the donor was told from shared clones.

Many counts were recorded for this clonotype. This chain connects TRBV15 to TRBJ2-5; TRBD2 matches 8 bases. This CDR3 has 15 residues. Trimming cost V 2 bases and J 5 bases; bases outside gene matches: 7. The germline V gene has CDR1 LNHNV and CDR2 YYDKDF (reference sequence). CDR3 nucleotide sequence: TGTGCCACCAGCAGACGGGAGGGGGGTGCGGAGACCCAGTACTTC. Its protein is CATSRREGGAETQYF.

This clonotype has ten or more counts. V gene TRBV18 combines with J gene TRBJ1-2, with D perhaps TRBD1 (6 bases). The CDR3 has 15 residues. Germline CDR1 and CDR2: KGHSH and LQKENI. Between the trimmed V and J ends, which lost 4 bases and 4 bases, there was a span of 16 bases. The CDR3 sequence: CASSRSPRDTYGYTF. CDR3 coding DNA: TGTGCCAGCTCACGGTCACCCCGGGACACCTATGGCTACACCTTC.

This clonotype was counted many times. The chain has TRBV6-6 and TRBJ1-6; TRBD1 matches at 7 bases. The ends lost 10 bases at V and 8 bases at J; junction bases unmatched: 8. Germline V gives CDR1 MNHNY, CDR2 SVGAGI (reference sequence). The CDR3 is 13 residues long. In nucleotides, the CDR3 is TGTGCCACCGCTGTGACAGGGTATTCACCCCTCCACTTT. It specifies CATAVTGYSPLHF.

This clonotype was counted only a few times. The V call is TRBV2, the J call TRBJ2-6; D assignment may be TRBD1 or TRBD2 (5 bases each). CDR1 and CDR2 from the germline V gene are SNHLY and FYNNEI. This CDR3 contains 18 residues. Between the trimmed V and J ends, which lost 3 bases and 1 base, there was a span of 16 bases. CDR3 in DNA: TGTGCCAGCAGTGAGCCAGATCGGGGCTTTTCTGGGGCCAACGTCCTGACTTTC. This encodes CASSEPDRGFSGANVLTF. The full variable domain, in which reference TRBV2 and TRBJ2-6 provide the parts outside the CDR3, is EPEVTQTPSHQVTQMGQEVILRCVPISNHLYFYWYRQILGQKVEFLVSFYNNEISEKSEIFDDQFSVERPDGSNFTLKIRSTKLEDSAMYFCASSEPDRGFSGANVLTFGAGSRLTVL.

This clonotype was observed many times. The genes are TRBV5-1 and TRBJ2-5, with a possible D match to TRBD1 (6 bases). Germline V gene sequence: CDR1 SGHRS, CDR2 YFSETQ. V was shortened by 2 bases and J by 1 base, with 12 bases between the two germline ends. The CDR3 is made up of 15 amino acids. CDR3 residues: CASSFRDRLQETQYF. In nucleotides, the CDR3 is TGCGCCAGCAGCTTCCGAGACAGGCTCCAAGAGACCCAGTACTTC.

This clonotype was seen repeatedly, ten times or more. The chain has TRBV7-9 and TRBJ2-3, with TRBD2 identical over 8 bases. V trimming: 5 bases; J trimming: 4 bases; junction bases outside the gene matches: 5. The CDR3 runs 14 residues. The germline gives CDR1 SEHNR, CDR2 FQNEAQ (reference sequence). CDR3 sequence reads: CASSQAGEPDTQYF. DNA for the CDR3: TGTGCCAGCAGCCAAGCGGGGGAACCAGATACGCAGTATTTT. The full variable domain, completed using reference TRBV7-9 and TRBJ2-3, is DTGVSQNPRHKITKRGQNVTFRCDPISEHNRLYWYRQTLGQGPEFLTYFQNEAQLEKSRLLSDRFSAERPKGSFSTLEIQRTEQGDSAMYLCASSQAGEPDTQYFGPGTRLTVL.

This clonotype was observed at least ten times. The V call is TRBV27, the J call TRBJ2-1; 8 bases map to TRBD2. The ends lost 6 bases at V and 10 bases at J; junction bases unmatched: 5. CDR3 length: 12 residues. Germline assignment: CDR1 MNHEY and CDR2 SMNVEV (reference sequence). The CDR3 loop reads CASSERGSEQFF. CDR3 nucleotides: TGTGCCAGCAGCGAGCGGGGGAGCGAGCAGTTCTTC.

This clonotype was picked up many times. The V gene is TRBV20-1, the J gene TRBJ2-3; D ambiguous. This CDR3 contains 14 residues. The germline V gene has CDR1 DFQATT and CDR2 SNEGSKA (reference sequence). Trimming took off 6 bases at V and 0 bases at J, with 13 bases between the two ends. CDR3 loop: CSAPNYRSTDTQYF. DNA of the CDR3: TGCAGTGCACCAAACTACCGTAGCACAGATACGCAGTATTTT.

The chain recombines TRBV7-9 with TRBJ2-1; D possibly corresponds to TRBD1 (6 bases). The CDR3 is made up of 15 amino acids. CDR1 is SEHNR and CDR2 is FQNEAQ in the germline V gene (reference sequence). V shed 1 base and J shed 1 base, with 8 bases lying between them. CDR3 protein: CASSLGGLSYNEQFF. The CDR3, as DNA: TGTGCCAGCAGCTTAGGGGGGCTTTCCTACAATGAGCAGTTCTTC.

This clonotype is labeled medium-sized. The chain joins TRBV5-1 to TRBJ1-2; 9 bases line up with TRBD1. The ends lost 0 bases at V and 1 base at J; junction bases unmatched: 4. This CDR3 spans 16 amino acids. CDR1 and CDR2 from the germline V gene are SGHRS and YFSETQ. CDR3 bases: TGCGCCAGCAGCTTGGGCTGGACAGGGGTTAACTATGGCTACACCTTC. Its protein is CASSLGWTGVNYGYTF.

This clonotype was seen repeatedly, ten times or more. The chain carries TRBV9 and TRBJ2-7, with TRBD1 matching over 7 bases. The junction had 7 bases not matched to a gene; V was cut back by 0 bases and J by 7 bases. Germline-derived CDR1 and CDR2 are SGDLS and YYNGEE. The CDR3 sequence is 14 residues long. DNA of the CDR3: TGTGCCAGCAGCGTAGGCAGGGGGACGGTAGAGCAGTACGTC. It codes for CASSVGRGTVEQYV.

A few counts support this clonotype. An end of the junction does not agree with germline; a read error may underlie this. V gene TRBV16 combines with J gene TRBJ1-2, with 9 bases aligning to TRBD1. CDR3 size: 15 residues. CDR1 is KGHSY and CDR2 is FQNENV in the germline V gene. The CDR3 protein is CASSQYFRTGDGYTF. The CDR3 nucleotides read TGTGCCAGCAGTCAATACTTCCGGACAGGGGACGGCTACACCTTC.

This clonotype came up a few times. This chain joins TRBV11-2 and TRBJ2-7; no firm D call. The CDR3 runs 12 residues. Deletions cut 0 bases from V and 5 bases from J, with 5 bases between. Germline loops: CDR1 SGHAT, CDR2 FQNNGV. The CDR3 reads CASSLDEDEQYF. CDR3 nucleotide sequence: TGTGCCAGCAGCTTAGATGAGGACGAGCAGTACTTC. Supplemented by reference TRBV11-2 and TRBJ2-7, the full variable domain reads EAGVAQSPRYKIIEKRQSVAFWCNPISGHATLYWYQQILGQGPKLLIQFQNNGVVDDSQLPKDRFSAERLKGVDSTLKIQPAKLEDSAVYLCASSLDEDEQYFGPGTRLTVT.

This clonotype is large (0.1 to 1%) in the sample. The V gene is TRBV9, the J gene TRBJ2-5, with a tentative D call TRBD2 (6 bases). This CDR3 has 14 amino acids. Per the germline V gene, CDR1 is SGDLS and CDR2 is YYNGEE. V lost 0 bases and J 3 bases, leaving 9 bases between the germline ends. The CDR3 reads CASSVAGVEETQYF. CDR3 in DNA: TGTGCCAGCAGCGTAGCGGGGGTTGAAGAGACCCAGTACTTC.

The chain has TRBV7-6 and TRBJ2-2; 11 bases map to TRBD2. The CDR3 has 16 residues. Trimming cost V 5 bases and J 5 bases; bases outside gene matches: 7. Per germline, CDR1 SGHVS and CDR2 FNYEAQ. CDR3 sequence (DNA): TGTGCCAGCAGCCAAGGGCCTAGCGGGGGGACCGGGGAGCTGTTTTTT. Translating gives CASSQGPSGGTGELFF.

The chain carries TRBV9 and TRBJ1-6; no clear D. CDR3 size: 15 residues. The V end was cut by 4 bases, the J end by 7 bases, with 15 bases between. Germline V gene sequence: CDR1 SGDLS, CDR2 YYNGEE. The CDR3 here is CASSPRGGTNSPLHF. Written as DNA, the CDR3 is TGTGCCAGCAGCCCTCGGGGAGGAACCAATTCACCCCTCCACTTT.

This clonotype was recorded many times. The rearrangement uses TRBV5-1 and TRBJ2-1; a weak D match, TRBD2 (5 bases). In germline, CDR1 is SGHRS, CDR2 YFSETQ. The ends were cut back, 0 bases at V and 8 bases at J, with 12 bases in the middle. The CDR3 has 14 residues. As DNA, the CDR3 is TGCGCCAGCAGCTTGGGTAGCGAGGACCATGAGCAGTTCTTC. Its protein product is CASSLGSEDHEQFF.